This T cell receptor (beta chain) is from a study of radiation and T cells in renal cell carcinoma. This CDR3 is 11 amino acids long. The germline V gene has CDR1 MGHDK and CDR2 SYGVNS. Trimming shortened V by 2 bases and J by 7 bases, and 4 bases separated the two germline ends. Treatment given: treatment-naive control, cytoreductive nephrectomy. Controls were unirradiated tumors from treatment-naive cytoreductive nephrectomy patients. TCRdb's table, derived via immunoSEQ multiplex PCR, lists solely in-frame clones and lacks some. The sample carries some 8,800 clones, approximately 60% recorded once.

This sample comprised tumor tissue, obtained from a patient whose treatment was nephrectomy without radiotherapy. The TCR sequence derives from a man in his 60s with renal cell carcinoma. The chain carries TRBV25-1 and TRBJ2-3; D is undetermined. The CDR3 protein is CASSESYTQYF. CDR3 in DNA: TGTGCCAGCAGTGAAAGTTATACGCAGTATTTT.